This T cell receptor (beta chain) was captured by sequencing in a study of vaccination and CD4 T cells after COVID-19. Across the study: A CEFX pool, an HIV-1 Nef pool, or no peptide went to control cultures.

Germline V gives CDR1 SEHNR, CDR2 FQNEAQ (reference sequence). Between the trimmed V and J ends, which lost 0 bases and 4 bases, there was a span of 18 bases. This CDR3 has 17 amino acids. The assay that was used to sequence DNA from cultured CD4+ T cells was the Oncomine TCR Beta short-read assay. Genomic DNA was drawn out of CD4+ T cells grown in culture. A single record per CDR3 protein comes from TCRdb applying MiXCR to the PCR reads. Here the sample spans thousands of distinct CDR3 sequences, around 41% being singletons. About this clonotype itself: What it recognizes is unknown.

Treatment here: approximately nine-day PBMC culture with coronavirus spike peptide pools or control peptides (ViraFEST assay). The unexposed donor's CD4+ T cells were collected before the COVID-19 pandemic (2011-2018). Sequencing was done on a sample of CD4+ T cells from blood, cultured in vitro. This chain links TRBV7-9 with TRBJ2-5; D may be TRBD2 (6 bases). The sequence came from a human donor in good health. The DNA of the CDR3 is TGTGCCAGCAGCTTAGCGGTGGCTTGGAAGGGAGGAGAGACCCAGTACTTC. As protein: CASSLAVAWKGGETQYF.